What follows are 16 T cell receptor beta chains derived from one specimen sequenced in a study of T cell repertoires in cytomegalovirus infection (dated by TCRdb to about 2019). No antigen has been identified for these receptors. According to the study, the label for this sample's treatment or condition signals: in vitro stimulation with specific CMV peptide epitopes to enrich CMV-specific T cells. For sequencing, an Illumina HiSeq 1500 was employed. In TCRdb, the public reads were trimmed at Q25 with fastp and aligned with MiXCR, with productive beta chains retained. Duplicate CDR3 protein sequences are folded into a single record with the most common DNA and genes. This sample is represented by roughly 280,000 distinct CDR3 sequences; 20% to 25% of them were singletons. About 20% of the sample lies in the top ten. The sample in question was cultured PBMCs, obtained from culture after CMV antigen stimulation. The receptor source for this set is a human donor in good health (CMV status not recorded). Some clones in this sample may be carry-over from other donors' samples.

This rearrangement joins TRBV6-6 to TRBJ2-3; the match to TRBD1 covers 9 bases. This CDR3 contains 18 residues. Germline lookup yields CDR1 MNHNY and CDR2 SVGAGI (reference sequence). The V segment lost 2 bases and the J segment 4 bases; nucleotides outside the gene matches: 13. This CDR3 is CASSYRPGTGTSSDTQYF. CDR3 sequence (DNA): TGTGCCAGCAGTTACCGTCCCGGGACAGGGACGAGCTCAGATACGCAGTATTTT.

This clonotype was picked up many times. The CDR3 spells CASSPKGGLEQFF. In nucleotides, the CDR3 is TGTGCCAGCAGCCCAAAGGGGGGGTTGGAGCAGTTCTTC. The gene calls are TRBV7-2 and TRBJ2-1, with D perhaps TRBD2 (7 bases). Trimming removed 5 bases from V and 10 bases from J, with 15 bases in between. The germline V gene has CDR1 SGHTA and CDR2 FQGNSA. There are 13 residues in the CDR3.

In its sample, this clonotype was seen many times. The chain recombines TRBV7-2 with TRBJ1-1; no clear D. Trimming cost V 3 bases and J 4 bases, with 15 bases left between them. Germline V gene lookup returns CDR1 SGHTA and CDR2 FQGNSA. This CDR3 has 15 residues. The CDR3 sequence is CASSFTGLGSTEAFF. DNA for the CDR3: TGTGCCAGCAGCTTTACCGGACTGGGGAGCACTGAAGCTTTCTTT. The complete variable domain, with remaining parts taken from reference TRBV7-2 and TRBJ1-1, reads GAGVSQSPSNKVTEKGKDVELRCDPISGHTALYWYRQSLGQGLEFLIYFQGNSAPDKSGLPSDRFSAERTGGSVSTLTIQRTQQEDSAVYLCASSFTGLGSTEAFFGQGTRLTVV.

The chain uses TRBV9 and TRBJ2-3; D remains ambiguous. This CDR3 region has 12 residues. Germline loops: CDR1 SGDLS, CDR2 YYNGEE. The V end was cut by 7 bases, the J end by 5 bases, with 11 bases between. The chain's CDR3 is CASSGLGDTQYF. The CDR3 nucleotides read TGTGCCAGCTCTGGCCTCGGAGATACGCAGTATTTT.

This clonotype was found a few times. CDR3 in amino acids: CASSNRPGLAGVETQYF. The CDR3 DNA follows: TGTGCCAGCAGCAACAGGCCCGGGTTAGCGGGAGTCGAGACCCAGTACTTC. The gene calls are TRBV7-7 and TRBJ2-5; 9 nucleotides line up with TRBD2. The CDR3 has 17 amino acids. In germline, CDR1 is SSHAT, CDR2 FNYEAQ (reference sequence). V dropped 5 bases and J dropped 5; count of bases not matched to a gene: 15.

This clonotype has at least ten counts. The V call is TRBV12-3 or TRBV12-4, the J call TRBJ2-5, with 7 positions matching TRBD2. The CDR3 sequence is 14 residues long. The ends lost 3 bases at V and 4 bases at J; junction bases unmatched: 5. CDR3 residues: CASSFGLAVETQYF. CDR3 nucleotide sequence: TGTGCCAGCAGTTTCGGGCTAGCGGTAGAGACCCAGTACTTC.

This clonotype was seen more than once but under ten times. The V gene is TRBV6-1, the J gene TRBJ1-2, with D unclear. The CDR3 consists of 13 residues. The germline V gene encodes CDR1 MNHNS and CDR2 SASEGT. V dropped 8 bases and J dropped 13 bases, with 23 bases sitting between them. CDR3 sequence: CASWIGSRVQVTF. For the CDR3, the DNA is TGTGCCAGCTGGATTGGCAGCAGAGTCCAAGTCACCTTC.

This clonotype was seen ten or more times. The chain has TRBV7-2 and TRBJ2-3; 12 bases line up with TRBD1. Trimming at V came to 3 bases and at J to 6 bases, leaving 7 bases not matched to a gene. CDR3 length: 16 amino acids. Germline V gene sequence: CDR1 SGHTA, CDR2 FQGNSA. CDR3 amino acids: CASSFKGQGASDTQYF. The CDR3 DNA reads as TGTGCCAGCAGCTTTAAGGGACAGGGGGCATCGGATACGCAGTATTTT. Full variable domain (outside the CDR3, taken from reference TRBV7-2 and TRBJ2-3): GAGVSQSPSNKVTEKGKDVELRCDPISGHTALYWYRQSLGQGLEFLIYFQGNSAPDKSGLPSDRFSAERTGGSVSTLTIQRTQQEDSAVYLCASSFKGQGASDTQYFGPGTRLTVL.

Concerning this clonotype: One base away lies a much larger clone, so this may be a sequencing read error. The chain links TRBV19 to TRBJ2-5, with 7 bases that match TRBD1. Germline V gives CDR1 LNHDA, CDR2 SQIVND (reference sequence). The CDR3 spans 16 residues. In nucleotides, the CDR3 is TGTTCCAGTACCCCCAAGGGACAGCCTGCCGGGGAGACCCAGTACTTC. Amino acid sequence: CSSTPKGQPAGETQYF. Using reference TRBV19 and TRBJ2-5 for the parts outside the CDR3, the full variable domain is DGGITQSPKYLFRKEGQNVTLSCEQNLNHDAMYWYRQDPGQGLRLIYYSQIVNDFQKGDIAEGYSVSREKKESFPLTVTSAQKNPTAFYLCSSTPKGQPAGETQYFGPGTRLLVL.

This clonotype was seen many times. The V gene is TRBV7-2, the J gene TRBJ2-3, with D possibly TRBD2 on 6 matching bases. The CDR3 has 14 residues. The germline V and J ends were trimmed by 2 bases and 6 bases, with 12 bases remaining between them. Germline V gives CDR1 SGHTA, CDR2 FQGNSA. CDR3 amino acids: CASSLLEGRDTQYF. Here the CDR3 DNA reads TGTGCCAGCAGCTTATTGGAGGGACGGGATACGCAGTATTTT. The whole variable domain, remainder taken from reference TRBV7-2 and TRBJ2-3, is GAGVSQSPSNKVTEKGKDVELRCDPISGHTALYWYRQSLGQGLEFLIYFQGNSAPDKSGLPSDRFSAERTGGSVSTLTIQRTQQEDSAVYLCASSLLEGRDTQYFGPGTRLTVL.

This chain uses TRBV30 with TRBJ2-6, with D perhaps being TRBD1 or TRBD2 (5 bases each). There are 14 residues in the CDR3. Germline CDR1 is GTSNPN and CDR2 is SVGIG (reference sequence). V lost 5 bases, J lost 4 bases, and 12 bases lay in between. For the CDR3, the DNA is TGTGCCTGGCAACGGGACCTCGGGGCCAACGTCCTGACTTTC. Translated: CAWQRDLGANVLTF.

This clonotype was seen repeatedly, ten times or more. J is TRBJ2-5 and V is TRBV7-2; possibly TRBD2 for D (6 bases). This CDR3 comprises 15 residues. Germline CDR1 and CDR2: SGHTA and FQGNSA. The V end was cut by 6 bases, the J end by 2 bases, with 16 bases between. CDR3 DNA sequence: TGTGCCAGCAGGGTAGGGCCGGGGGTTCAAGAGACCCAGTACTTC. This gives the protein CASRVGPGVQETQYF.

This chain uses TRBV28 with TRBJ1-2; D gene ambiguous. The CDR3 extends over 13 amino acids. Germline CDR1 MDHEN, CDR2 SYDVKM. Trimming took off 5 bases at V and 5 bases at J, with 12 bases between the two ends. This CDR3 reads CASSARIIYGYTF. The CDR3 DNA sequence: TGTGCCAGCAGTGCGCGAATAATTTATGGCTACACCTTC.

The count of this clonotype is one. The chain joins TRBV28 to TRBJ1-5, with 11 bases matching TRBD1. V was clipped by 6 bases and J by 3 bases; unmatched bases: 7. Germline V gene lookup returns CDR1 MDHEN and CDR2 SYDVKM. CDR3 length: 16 amino acids. Here the CDR3 reads CASRGTGGAFNQPQHF. DNA of the CDR3: TGTGCCAGCAGGGGGACAGGGGGGGCCTTCAATCAGCCCCAGCATTTT.

This clonotype has just one count. The rearrangement links TRBV6-5 to TRBJ2-7, with D maybe TRBD2 (6 bases). CDR3 length equals 16 residues. Per germline, CDR1 MNHEY and CDR2 SVGAGI. Trimming removed 0 bases from V and 4 bases from J, with 16 bases in between. The CDR3 loop is CASSYSLAGGSYEQYF. The CDR3 DNA follows: TGTGCCAGCAGTTACTCTTTAGCCGGAGGGTCGTACGAGCAGTACTTC.

This clonotype was counted many times. The CDR3 loop is CASSLRGSIDTQYF. CDR3 nucleotides: TGTGCCAGCAGTTTGAGGGGGTCGATAGATACGCAGTATTTT. V usage is TRBV12-3 or TRBV12-4 and J usage is TRBJ2-3; D is possibly TRBD1 (6 bases). The length of the CDR3 is 14 residues. Trimming shortened V by 3 bases and J by 5 bases, and 12 bases separated the two germline ends.